These 10 T cell receptor beta chains came from one sample sequenced in a study of human T cells and chemical hapten exposure. MiXCR, run by TCRdb on the RACE reads, gives a single entry per CDR3 protein. The sample shows 90,000 to 120,000 distinct CDR3 sequences, approximately 10% of them seen only once. Time point noted: patch test 1, 2 weeks after DPC sensitization. Treatment indicated: therapeutic diphenylcyclopropenone sensitization with weekly scalp DPC. Sequencing was performed on whole blood, taken in connection with sensitization to the hapten diphenylcyclopropenone (DPC). These receptors were obtained from a middle-aged woman with alopecia areata. Some clones in this sample may be carry-over from other donors' samples.

This clonotype was recorded a few times. This rearrangement joins TRBV6-1 to TRBJ1-5, with 10 positions matching TRBD1. V was clipped by 4 bases and J by 3 bases; unmatched bases: 15. Germline V lookup: CDR1 MNHNS, CDR2 SASEGT. CDR3 length equals 19 residues. The DNA for the CDR3 is TGTGCCAGCAGTGTGCGTCCCGGGACAGGGGAACGGGACAATCAGCCCCAGCATTTT. Its protein is CASSVRPGTGERDNQPQHF.

This clonotype was counted between two and nine times. The chain couples TRBV20-1 to TRBJ2-3; D gene ambiguous. V dropped 0 bases and J dropped 5 bases, with 6 bases sitting between them. CDR1 and CDR2 (germline): DFQATT, SNEGSKA (reference sequence). The CDR3 is 12 residues long. The CDR3 sequence: CSARDLQDTQYF. The CDR3 DNA reads TGCAGTGCTAGAGACCTGCAAGATACGCAGTATTTT.

This clonotype was recorded many times. This chain joins TRBV12-3 or TRBV12-4 and TRBJ1-1; no firm D call. The CDR3 is 15 residues long. V lost 3 bases, J lost 5 bases, and 16 bases lay in between. The CDR3 DNA is TGTGCCAGCAGTTTCCCCTCCATTGTTAGGACTGAAGCTTTCTTT. It encodes CASSFPSIVRTEAFF.

This clonotype was counted a few times. This rearrangement joins TRBV6-2 or TRBV6-3 to TRBJ1-5; the D gene is possibly TRBD1 (6 bases). V was trimmed by 6 bases and J by 6 bases, leaving 18 bases between them. Per germline, CDR1 MNHEY and CDR2 SVGEGT. There are 15 residues in the CDR3. CDR3 sequence reads: CASRTDWGHGQPQHF. The DNA of the CDR3 is TGTGCCAGCAGAACCGACTGGGGGCATGGTCAGCCCCAGCATTTT.

This clonotype was counted many times. V and J are TRBV20-1 and TRBJ2-1, with D possibly being TRBD1 (5 bases). This CDR3 is built from 13 residues. Germline CDR1 is DFQATT and CDR2 is SNEGSKA (reference sequence). The CDR3 loop reads CSLRGQTYNEQFF. The CDR3 bases are TGCAGCCTGAGAGGACAAACCTACAATGAGCAGTTCTTC.

In its sample, this clonotype was seen a few times. This chain joins TRBV12-3 or TRBV12-4 and TRBJ1-1; D ambiguous. V lost 8 bases and J lost 4, with 17 bases in between. This CDR3 spans 14 amino acids. The CDR3 region is CASGRIGDRTEAFF. The DNA for the CDR3 is TGTGCCAGCGGTAGGATTGGGGATCGCACTGAAGCTTTCTTT.

This clonotype has just a few counts. V usage is TRBV27 and J usage is TRBJ2-1; no firm D call. The germline V and J ends were trimmed by 5 bases and 0 bases, with 20 bases remaining between them. This CDR3 region has 18 residues. Germline CDR1 and CDR2: MNHEY and SMNVEV (reference sequence). CDR3 region: CASSRTPERPSSYNEQFF. CDR3 DNA sequence: TGTGCCAGCAGTCGGACCCCCGAGAGACCAAGCTCCTACAATGAGCAGTTCTTC.

This clonotype was seen at least ten times. CDR3 in amino acids: CASRDKVQFF. The CDR3 DNA reads TGTGCCAGCAGGGACAAAGTACAGTTCTTC. V gene TRBV28 combines with J gene TRBJ2-1, with D possibly TRBD1 on 5 matching bases. There are 10 residues in the CDR3. Germline V gene sequence: CDR1 MDHEN, CDR2 SYDVKM. V lost 6 bases and J 13 bases, leaving 10 bases between the germline ends.

On this clonotype itself: This clone may be a read error of a much larger clone one base away. Here the CDR3 omits its conserved ending phenylalanine or tryptophan, so a read error is the likely source. CDR3: CATSDGQGREQFL. The CDR3 DNA sequence: TGTGCCACCAGTGATGGACAGGGCAGGGAGCAGTTCCTC. The V call is TRBV24-1, the J call TRBJ2-1; 8 positions match TRBD1. Germline CDR1 reads KGHDR; CDR2 reads SFDVKD. The trim removed 3 bases at V and 10 bases at J, leaving 4 bases unmatched. This CDR3 has 13 amino acids.

This clonotype showed up many times. The V call is TRBV7-2, the J call TRBJ2-1; D is unresolved. The V and J ends lost 2 bases and 2 bases respectively, with 7 bases between them. This CDR3 region has 14 residues. Germline-derived CDR1 and CDR2 are SGHTA and FQGNSA. The CDR3 nucleotides read TGTGCCAGCAGCTTAAGGGCTACCTACAATGAGCAGTTCTTC. Encoded protein: CASSLRATYNEQFF.